In its sample, the clone carrying this T cell receptor (beta chain) ranks as medium-sized (0.01 to 0.1%). The antigen is undetermined. Individual cDNA molecules were tagged with unique molecular identifiers. MiXCR was run by TCRdb on the 5' RACE reads, yielding one entry per CDR3 protein. This sample has some 26,000 distinct CDR3 sequences, with nearly 4.5% found just once. The source of the sample is a study of early T cells in non-severe SARS-CoV-2 infection. At the level of the study: Sequencing was performed on bulk RNA from unsorted whole blood, leaving chains unpaired.

The CDR3 is 13 residues long. The V end lost 5 bases, the J end lost 1 base, and 9 bases lay between the germline ends. Study conclusions and caveats: Sequences matched to VDJdb favored anti-spike CD8 responses, while private and CD4 specificities were missed.

This TCR derives from an adult who was a healthcare worker with PCR-confirmed SARS-CoV-2 infection or an uninfected control (not recorded which). Material: whole blood. The gene calls are TRBV12-3 or TRBV12-4 and TRBJ2-7; D is possibly TRBD1 (6 bases). CDR3 in DNA: TGTGCCAGCAGTCCGACAGGATCCTACGAGCAGTACTTC. Amino acids: CASSPTGSYEQYF.